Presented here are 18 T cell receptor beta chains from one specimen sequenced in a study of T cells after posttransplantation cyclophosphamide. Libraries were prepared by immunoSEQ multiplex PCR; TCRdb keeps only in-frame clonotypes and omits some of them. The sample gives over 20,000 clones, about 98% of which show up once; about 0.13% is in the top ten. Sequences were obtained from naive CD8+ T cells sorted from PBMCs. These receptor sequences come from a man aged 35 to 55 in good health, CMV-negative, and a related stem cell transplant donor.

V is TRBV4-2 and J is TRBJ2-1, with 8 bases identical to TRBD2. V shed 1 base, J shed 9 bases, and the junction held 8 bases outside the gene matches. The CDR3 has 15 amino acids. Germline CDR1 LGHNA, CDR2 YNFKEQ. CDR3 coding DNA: TGTGCCAGCAGCCAAGGGACGGGAGGGCCTTTTGAGCAGTTCTTC. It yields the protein CASSQGTGGPFEQFF.

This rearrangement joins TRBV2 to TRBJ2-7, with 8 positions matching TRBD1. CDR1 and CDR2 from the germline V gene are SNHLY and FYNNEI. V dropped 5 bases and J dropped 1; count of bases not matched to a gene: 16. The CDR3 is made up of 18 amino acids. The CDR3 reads CASSQRYGQGTRSYEQYF. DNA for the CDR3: TGTGCCAGCAGTCAAAGATATGGACAGGGCACAAGGTCCTACGAGCAGTACTTC.

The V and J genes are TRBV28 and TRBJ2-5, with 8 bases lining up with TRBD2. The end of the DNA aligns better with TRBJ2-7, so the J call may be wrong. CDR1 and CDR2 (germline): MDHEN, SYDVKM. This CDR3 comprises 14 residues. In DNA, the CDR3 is TGTGCCAGCAGTTTAGTGCGGGAGGTTTACGAGCAGTACTTC. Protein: CASSLVREVYEQYF.

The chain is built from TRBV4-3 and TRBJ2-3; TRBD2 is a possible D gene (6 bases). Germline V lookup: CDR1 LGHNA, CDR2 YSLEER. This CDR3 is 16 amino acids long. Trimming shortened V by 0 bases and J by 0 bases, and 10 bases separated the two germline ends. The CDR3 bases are TGCGCCAGCAGCCAAGATCCAGGGAGGAGCACAGATACGCAGTATTTT. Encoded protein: CASSQDPGRSTDTQYF.

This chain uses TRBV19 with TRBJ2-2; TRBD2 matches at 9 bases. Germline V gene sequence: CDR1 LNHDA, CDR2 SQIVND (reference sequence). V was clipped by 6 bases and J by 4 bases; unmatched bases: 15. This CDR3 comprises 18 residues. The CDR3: CASSLIPGLALVTGELFF. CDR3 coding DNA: TGTGCCAGTAGCTTAATACCGGGACTAGCTTTGGTCACCGGGGAGCTGTTTTTT.

The CDR3 spells CASSWGQSNQPQHF. Written as DNA, the CDR3 is TGTGCCAGCAGTTGGGGACAGAGCAATCAGCCCCAGCATTTT. The V gene is TRBV27, the J gene TRBJ1-5; 7 bases line up with TRBD1. The CDR3 is 14 amino acids. Germline V gene lookup returns CDR1 MNHEY and CDR2 SMNVEV (reference sequence). Trimming cost V 4 bases and J 1 base; bases outside gene matches: 1.

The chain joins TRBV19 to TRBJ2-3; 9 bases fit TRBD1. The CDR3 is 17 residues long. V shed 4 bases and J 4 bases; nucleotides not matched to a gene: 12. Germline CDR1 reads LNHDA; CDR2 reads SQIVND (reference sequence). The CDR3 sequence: CASSTLIQGARADTQYF. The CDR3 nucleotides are TGTGCCAGTAGTACACTTATACAGGGGGCGCGCGCAGATACGCAGTATTTT.

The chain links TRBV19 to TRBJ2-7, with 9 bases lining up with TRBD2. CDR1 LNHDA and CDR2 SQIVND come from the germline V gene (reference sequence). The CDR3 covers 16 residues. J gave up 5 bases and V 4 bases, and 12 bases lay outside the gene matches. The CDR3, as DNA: TGTGCCAGTAGTACCCGCGAGGGGACTAGCCGGGACGAGCAGTACTTC. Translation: CASSTREGTSRDEQYF.

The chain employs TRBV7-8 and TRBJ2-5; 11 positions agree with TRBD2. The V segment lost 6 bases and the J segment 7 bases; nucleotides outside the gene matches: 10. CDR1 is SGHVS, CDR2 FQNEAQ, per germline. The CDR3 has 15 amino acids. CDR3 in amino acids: CASRGGTSGAGTQYF. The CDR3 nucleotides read TGTGCCAGCAGGGGAGGGACTAGCGGAGCAGGGACCCAGTACTTC.

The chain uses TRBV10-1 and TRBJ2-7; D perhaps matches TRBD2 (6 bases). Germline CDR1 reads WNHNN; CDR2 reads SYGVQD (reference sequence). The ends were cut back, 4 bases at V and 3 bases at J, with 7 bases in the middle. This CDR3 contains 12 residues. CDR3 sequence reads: CASSGLVYEQYF. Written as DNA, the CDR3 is TGCGCCAGCAGTGGACTAGTCTACGAGCAGTACTTC.

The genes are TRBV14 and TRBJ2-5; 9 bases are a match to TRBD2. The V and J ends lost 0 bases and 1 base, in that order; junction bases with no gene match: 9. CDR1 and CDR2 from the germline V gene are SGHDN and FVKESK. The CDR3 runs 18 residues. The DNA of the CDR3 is TGTGCCAGCAGCCAAGAGGTTGGAGCGGGAGGTTTCCAAGAGACCCAGTACTTC. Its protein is CASSQEVGAGGFQETQYF.

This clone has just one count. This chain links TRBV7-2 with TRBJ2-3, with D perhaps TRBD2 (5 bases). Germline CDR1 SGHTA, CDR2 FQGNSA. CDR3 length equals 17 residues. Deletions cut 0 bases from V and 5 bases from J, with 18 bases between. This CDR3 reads CASSLALDSALIDTQYF. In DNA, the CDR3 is TGTGCCAGCAGCTTAGCGCTGGACTCGGCCCTGATAGATACGCAGTATTTT.

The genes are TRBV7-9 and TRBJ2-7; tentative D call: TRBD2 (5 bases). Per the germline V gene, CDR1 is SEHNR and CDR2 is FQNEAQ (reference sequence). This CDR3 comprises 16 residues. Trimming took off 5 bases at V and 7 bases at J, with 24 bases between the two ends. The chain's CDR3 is CASSPPAPSFPGEQYF. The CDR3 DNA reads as TGTGCCAGCAGCCCCCCCGCCCCGAGCTTTCCGGGGGAGCAGTACTTC.

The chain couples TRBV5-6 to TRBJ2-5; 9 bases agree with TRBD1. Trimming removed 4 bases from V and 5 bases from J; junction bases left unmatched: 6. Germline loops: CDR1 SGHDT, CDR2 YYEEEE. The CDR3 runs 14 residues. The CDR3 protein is CASSDRTGAETQYF. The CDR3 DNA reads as TGTGCCAGCAGCGATCGGACAGGGGCCGAGACCCAGTACTTC.

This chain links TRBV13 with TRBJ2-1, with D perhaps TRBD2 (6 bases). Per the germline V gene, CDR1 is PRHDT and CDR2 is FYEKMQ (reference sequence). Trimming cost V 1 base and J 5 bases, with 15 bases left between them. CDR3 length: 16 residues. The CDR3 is CASSLVGTGPDNEQFF. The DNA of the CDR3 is TGTGCCAGCAGCTTAGTGGGGACTGGACCGGACAATGAGCAGTTCTTC.

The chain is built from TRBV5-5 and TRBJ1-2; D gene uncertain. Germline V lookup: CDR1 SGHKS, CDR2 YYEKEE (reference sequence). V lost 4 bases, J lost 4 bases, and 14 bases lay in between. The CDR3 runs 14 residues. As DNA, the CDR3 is TGTGCCAGCAGCGTAGTACACAGTGGCTATGGCTACACCTTC. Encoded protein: CASSVVHSGYGYTF.

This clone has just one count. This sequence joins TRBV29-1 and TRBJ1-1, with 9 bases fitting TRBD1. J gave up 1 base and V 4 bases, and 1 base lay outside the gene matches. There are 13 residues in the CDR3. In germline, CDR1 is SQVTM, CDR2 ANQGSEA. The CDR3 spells CSVGQGGNTEAFF. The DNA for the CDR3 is TGCAGCGTTGGACAGGGGGGGAACACTGAAGCTTTCTTT.

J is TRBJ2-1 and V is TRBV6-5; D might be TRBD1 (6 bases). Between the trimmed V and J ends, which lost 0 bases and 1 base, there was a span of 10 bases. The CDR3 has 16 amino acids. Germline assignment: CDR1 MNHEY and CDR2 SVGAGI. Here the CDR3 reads CASSYSSGHSYNEQFF. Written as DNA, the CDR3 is TGTGCCAGCAGTTACTCCTCGGGACATTCCTACAATGAGCAGTTCTTC.